Below, one TCR beta chain is given with its context. The antigen is not known. This sample stems from a study of blood T cells in healthy people across ages. About the research overall: About one barcoded TCR beta cDNA was captured per two T cells.

A second PCR, run for about 7 to 11 cycles, used a sample-barcoded 5' primer plus a J-beta primer mix. TCRdb used MiXCR to reprocess the 5' RACE reads, holding one entry per CDR3 protein. The top ten hold 3.5% to 4% of the sample, which has 550,000 to 750,000 distinct CDR3 sequences, more than 20% seen once. With 5 bases clipped from V and 0 bases from J, the junction kept 6 bases outside the gene matches. This CDR3 contains 15 residues. Germline assignment: CDR1 MDHEN and CDR2 SYDVKM. Each sample yielded at least 6 million isolated PBMCs. Regarding the study as a whole: Estimates drawn from one million T cells were deemed to understate diversity. Naive T cell percentage strongly correlated with TCR beta diversity.

This TCR came from a man between 65 and 80 years old in good health. This chain connects TRBV28 to TRBJ2-7; the match to TRBD1 covers 8 bases. Sequences were obtained from blood. CDR3 amino acids: CASSGDRSFSYEQYF. CDR3 in DNA: TGTGCCAGCAGTGGGGACAGGAGTTTCTCCTACGAGCAGTACTTC.